The sequence of this T cell receptor (beta chain) was determined in a study of blood T cells in healthy people across ages. Using a J-beta primer mix together with a sample-barcoded 5' primer, a second PCR was run for roughly 7 to 11 cycles. TCRdb used MiXCR to reprocess the 5' RACE reads, holding one entry per CDR3 protein. Among approximately 810,000 distinct CDR3 sequences, around 30% were seen once, and the ten largest hold around a sixth. This clonotype was counted a few times. The CDR3 is 17 residues long. Trimming shortened V by 3 bases and J by 1 base, and 18 bases separated the two germline ends. The germline gives CDR1 MNHEY, CDR2 SMNVEV (reference sequence).

This TCR derives from a woman at least 80 years old in good health. Source material: blood. The rearrangement links TRBV27 to TRBJ2-5; the D is unclear. The CDR3 protein is CASSFTATAGIQETQYF. CDR3 bases: TGTGCCAGCAGTTTCACAGCCACGGCAGGTATCCAAGAGACCCAGTACTTC.